A single sample gave rise to the 5 T cell receptor beta chains below, sequenced in a study of shared clonotypes between healthy human individuals. It was CD45RO-negative cells, positively selected for CCR7, that made up naive CD8 cells, with terminally differentiated effector memory CD45RA+ cells excluded. The method was immunoSEQ multiplex PCR; TCRdb's version includes in-frame clones alone and lacks a portion of them. The data hold about 2 million clones, with about 94% observed a single time. Specimen: naive CD8+ T cells sorted from blood. The source of these receptors is a man in his late teens or twenties in good health.

Only one count was recorded for this clone. The rearrangement joins TRBV4-1 to TRBJ1-6; D possibly corresponds to TRBD1 (6 bases). Trimming removed 0 bases from V and 0 bases from J, with 12 bases in between. Per the germline V gene, CDR1 is MGHRA and CDR2 is YSYEKL. The CDR3 spans 18 residues. CDR3 protein: CASSQDPDSSSYNSPLHF. DNA for the CDR3: TGCGCCAGCAGCCAAGACCCGGACAGCAGCTCCTATAATTCACCCCTCCACTTT.

DNA for the CDR3: TGTGCCAGCATCACGACTAGCGGGGACAATGAGCAGTTCTTC. This codes for CASITTSGDNEQFF. The chain recombines TRBV7-9 with TRBJ2-1, with 11 bases aligning to TRBD2. The CDR3 has 14 amino acids. Unmatched junction bases numbered 4, after V lost 7 bases and J lost 5 bases. The germline CDR1 and CDR2 sequences are SEHNR and FQNEAQ (reference sequence).

The chain carries TRBV5-1 and TRBJ2-7; no reliable D call. CDR1 and CDR2 (germline): SGHRS, YFSETQ. CDR3 length: 13 residues. V dropped 4 bases and J dropped 4 bases, with 12 bases sitting between them. The CDR3 sequence: CASSPTPSYEQYF. Written as DNA, the CDR3 is TGCGCCAGCAGCCCAACTCCCTCGTACGAGCAGTACTTC.

The chain employs TRBV27 and TRBJ2-2, with unresolved D. Between the trimmed V and J ends, which lost 2 bases and 0 bases, there was a span of 10 bases. The CDR3 runs to 16 residues. Germline V lookup: CDR1 MNHEY, CDR2 SMNVEV (reference sequence). The CDR3 DNA sequence: TGTGCCAGCAGTTTAAGCTGGGGTGCGAACACCGGGGAGCTGTTTTTT. Its translation: CASSLSWGANTGELFF.

The CDR3 protein is CASSARGGLHTDTQYF. The CDR3 nucleotides read TGTGCCAGCAGCGCCCGGGGGGGACTCCACACAGATACGCAGTATTTT. The gene calls are TRBV9 and TRBJ2-3; 8 bases match TRBD2. Germline lookup yields CDR1 SGDLS and CDR2 YYNGEE. J lost 2 bases, V lost 3 bases, and 8 bases had no gene match. CDR3 length: 16 amino acids.